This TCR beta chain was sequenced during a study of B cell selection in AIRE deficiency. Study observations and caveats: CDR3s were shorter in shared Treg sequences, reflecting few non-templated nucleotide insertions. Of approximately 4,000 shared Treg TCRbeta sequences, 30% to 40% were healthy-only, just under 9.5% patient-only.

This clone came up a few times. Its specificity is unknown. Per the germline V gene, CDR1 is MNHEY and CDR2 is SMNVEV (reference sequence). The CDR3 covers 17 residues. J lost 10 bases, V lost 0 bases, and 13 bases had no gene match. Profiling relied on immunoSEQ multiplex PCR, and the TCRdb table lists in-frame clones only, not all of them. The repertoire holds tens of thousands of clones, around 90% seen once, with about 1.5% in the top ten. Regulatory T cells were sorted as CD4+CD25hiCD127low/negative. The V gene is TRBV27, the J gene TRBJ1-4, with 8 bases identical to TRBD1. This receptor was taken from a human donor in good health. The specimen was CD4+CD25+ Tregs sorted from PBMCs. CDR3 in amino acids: CASSLSTSTGGIGKLFF. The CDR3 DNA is TGTGCCAGCAGTTTATCCACCAGTACAGGGGGTATAGGAAAACTGTTTTTT. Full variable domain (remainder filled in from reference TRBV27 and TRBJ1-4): EAQVTQNPRYLITVTGKKLTVTCSQNMNHEYMSWYRQDPGLGLRQIYYSMNVEVTDKGDVPEGYKVSRKEKRNFPLILESPSPNQTSLYFCASSLSTSTGGIGKLFFGSGTQLSVL.